The 17 T cell receptor beta chains presented below share a single source sample, sequenced in a study of blood T cell repertoires in COVID-19. Only in-frame clones appear in the TCRdb table, and some are missing; sequencing was by immunoSEQ multiplex PCR. The sample has about 69,000 clones; 89% are singletons. Input material: peripheral blood. These receptors originate from a woman aged 50 to 60 with active COVID-19.

The rearrangement joins TRBV18 to TRBJ2-7; TRBD2 is a possible D gene (5 bases). Trimming cost V 2 bases and J 1 base, with 9 bases left between them. Looked up from germline, CDR1 is KGHSH and CDR2 is LQKENI. CDR3 length equals 14 residues. The CDR3 DNA is TGTGCCAGCTCACCATCACTAGGGTCCTACGAGCAGTACTTC. Protein sequence: CASSPSLGSYEQYF. The complete variable domain, with remaining parts taken from reference TRBV18 and TRBJ2-7, reads NAGVMQNPRHLVRRRGQEARLRCSPMKGHSHVYWYRQLPEEGLKFMVYLQKENIIDESGMPKERFSAEFPKEGPSILRIQQVVRGDSAAYFCASSPSLGSYEQYFGPGTRLTVT.

The V and J genes are TRBV6-5 and TRBJ1-1, with D tentatively TRBD1 (6 bases). With 6 bases removed from V and 2 bases from J, the gap between germline ends came to 10 bases. The CDR3 totals 13 residues. From germline, CDR1 is MNHEY and CDR2 SVGAGI. The chain's CDR3 is CASRRTVNTEAFF. The CDR3 DNA follows: TGTGCCAGCAGAAGGACAGTTAACACTGAAGCTTTCTTT.

J is TRBJ1-2 and V is TRBV9; weak D call: TRBD1 (6 bases). Trimming cost V 4 bases and J 0 bases, with 13 bases left between them. CDR1 is SGDLS and CDR2 is YYNGEE in the germline V gene. The CDR3 sequence is 15 residues long. The CDR3 DNA reads as TGTGCCAGCAGCCTCGACGACAGGCCTAACTATGGCTACACCTTC. Translating it yields CASSLDDRPNYGYTF.

The CDR3 bases are TGTGCCAGCAGCTTATACAGTGCAACTAATGAAAAACTGTTTTTT. Translated: CASSLYSATNEKLFF. V gene TRBV7-2 combines with J gene TRBJ1-4; D call uncertain. V was clipped by 2 bases and J by 0 bases, with 7 bases between them. The CDR3 spans 15 residues. Germline V CDR1 and CDR2: SGHTA, FQGNSA.

V and J are TRBV19 and TRBJ2-7; 10 bases agree with TRBD1. V trimming: 3 bases; J trimming: 5 bases; junction bases outside the gene matches: 4. The V gene's germline CDR1 is LNHDA and CDR2 SQIVND (reference sequence). This CDR3 has 14 amino acids. The CDR3 spells CASSIGGTGDEQYF. The CDR3 coding sequence is TGTGCCAGTAGTATCGGGGGGACAGGGGACGAGCAGTACTTC. Full variable domain (rest looked up from reference TRBV19 and TRBJ2-7): DGGITQSPKYLFRKEGQNVTLSCEQNLNHDAMYWYRQDPGQGLRLIYYSQIVNDFQKGDIAEGYSVSREKKESFPLTVTSAQKNPTAFYLCASSIGGTGDEQYFGPGTRLTVT.

The chain uses TRBV9 and TRBJ2-1; 9 bases align to TRBD2. Germline-derived CDR1 and CDR2 are SGDLS and YYNGEE. CDR3 length: 18 residues. The V and J ends lost 3 bases and 0 bases, in that order; junction bases with no gene match: 10. This CDR3 is CASSEPRTSASSYNEQFF. The CDR3 DNA reads as TGTGCCAGCAGCGAGCCCCGGACTAGCGCTAGCTCCTACAATGAGCAGTTCTTC. Complete variable domain (other parts from reference TRBV9 and TRBJ2-1): DSGVTQTPKHLITATGQRVTLRCSPRSGDLSVYWYQQSLDQGLQFLIQYYNGEERAKGNILERFSAQQFPDLHSELNLSSLELGDSALYFCASSEPRTSASSYNEQFFGPGTRLTVL.

The chain uses TRBV28 and TRBJ1-5; a weak D match, TRBD1 (5 bases). From germline, CDR1 is MDHEN and CDR2 SYDVKM. The CDR3 loop spans 15 amino acids. With 7 bases removed from V and 4 bases from J, the gap between germline ends came to 17 bases. CDR3 nucleotide sequence: TGTGCCAGCACAGTGCCGCGGGGGATTAATCAGCCCCAGCATTTT. Its protein is CASTVPRGINQPQHF. Variable domain in full (rest from reference TRBV28 and TRBJ1-5): DVKVTQSSRYLVKRTGEKVFLECVQDMDHENMFWYRQDPGLGLRLIYFSYDVKMKEKGDIPEGYSVSREKKERFSLILESASTNQTSMYLCASTVPRGINQPQHFGDGTRLSIL.

The V gene is TRBV2, the J gene TRBJ2-3; TRBD2 matches at 7 bases. V dropped 8 bases and J dropped 0; count of bases not matched to a gene: 11. Germline assignment: CDR1 SNHLY and CDR2 FYNNEI. The CDR3 sequence is 16 residues long. The CDR3 sequence is CASPGGGRGSTDTQYF. As DNA, the CDR3 is TGTGCCAGCCCTGGGGGAGGGCGGGGGAGCACAGATACGCAGTATTTT.

The chain joins TRBV15 to TRBJ1-1; tentative D call: TRBD1 (6 bases). The CDR3 consists of 15 residues. Germline CDR1 and CDR2: LNHNV and YYDKDF (reference sequence). V shed 7 bases and J shed 3 bases, with 18 bases lying between them. The CDR3 reads CATKRGGSGDTEAFF. In DNA, the CDR3 is TGTGCCACCAAAAGGGGGGGGTCAGGCGACACTGAAGCTTTCTTT.

The chain has TRBV5-1 and TRBJ1-2; 9 nucleotides agree with TRBD1. Germline trimming cut 6 bases from V and 4 bases from J; bases unmatched to any gene: 10. Looked up from germline, CDR1 is SGHRS and CDR2 is YFSETQ. The CDR3 totals 15 residues. CDR3 protein: CASTPTGTGFYGYTF. In DNA form, the CDR3 reads TGCGCCAGCACCCCAACCGGGACAGGGTTCTATGGCTACACCTTC.

This clone occurred a few times. The rearrangement uses TRBV2 and TRBJ2-7; D gene ambiguous. The CDR3 contains 13 residues. V gave up 7 bases and J gave up 1 base, with 11 bases separating them. The germline gives CDR1 SNHLY, CDR2 FYNNEI. DNA of the CDR3: TGTGCCAGCACTACAACTACTTCCTACGAGCAGTACTTC. This gives the protein CASTTTTSYEQYF.

The V gene is TRBV7-8, the J gene TRBJ2-1; D may be TRBD1 (6 bases). This CDR3 region has 15 residues. The V end was cut by 4 bases, the J end by 4 bases, with 14 bases between. From germline, CDR1 is SGHVS and CDR2 FQNEAQ. CDR3 amino acids: CASSSYRDKYNEQFF. For the CDR3, the DNA is TGTGCCAGCAGCTCTTACCGGGACAAATACAATGAGCAGTTCTTC.

The chain joins TRBV7-2 to TRBJ2-2; maybe TRBD2 (5 bases). CDR1 is SGHTA and CDR2 is FQGNSA in the germline V gene. The CDR3 is 16 amino acids. Trimming took 2 bases from V and 0 from J, leaving 10 bases between them. CDR3: CASSLNERTNTGELFF. CDR3 in DNA: TGTGCCAGCAGCTTAAACGAGCGGACGAACACCGGGGAGCTGTTTTTT.

This clone was picked up a small number of times. The chain uses TRBV11-2 and TRBJ1-1; no clear D. V was clipped by 1 base and J by 8 bases, with 8 bases between them. Germline loops: CDR1 SGHAT, CDR2 FQNNGV. The CDR3 spans 12 residues. This CDR3 is CASSLVGREAFF. The CDR3 DNA follows: TGTGCCAGCAGCTTAGTCGGCAGGGAAGCTTTCTTT.

The chain links TRBV10-3 to TRBJ1-5; 9 bases map to TRBD1. Trimming at V came to 4 bases and at J to 3 bases, leaving 10 bases not matched to a gene. Germline CDR1 and CDR2: ENHRY and SYGVKD. This CDR3 has 17 residues. Here the CDR3 reads CAISGVGTGSVNQPQHF. The CDR3 nucleotides read TGTGCCATCAGTGGCGTCGGGACAGGGAGCGTCAATCAGCCCCAGCATTTT.

This clone occurred once. One end of the junction varies from germline; a read error may be responsible. V is TRBV5-4 and J is TRBJ2-3, with TRBD1 matching 10 bases. The CDR3 covers 20 residues. Germline CDR1 is SGHNT and CDR2 is YYREEE (reference sequence). DNA for the CDR3: TGTGCCAGCAGCTCCCGCATCGGGACAGGGGCCCTACTACGGGCAGATACGCAGTACTTT. This translates into CASSSRIGTGALLRADTQYF.

The CDR3 is CASSQGWTGSTDTQYF. The CDR3 DNA follows: TGTGCCAGCAGCCAGGGGTGGACGGGGAGCACAGATACGCAGTATTTT. V usage is TRBV3-1 (or the pseudogene TRBV3-2) and J usage is TRBJ2-3, with D possibly matching TRBD2 (5 bases). From germline, CDR1 is LGHDT and CDR2 YNNKEL (reference sequence). The CDR3 totals 16 residues. Trimming cost V 3 bases and J 0 bases, with 13 bases left between them.